This T cell receptor (beta chain) was sequenced for a study of blood T cell repertoires in COVID-19. Study in general: PBMCs, B-cell-depleted T cells, or T cells provided the cDNA or gDNA that made up the material.

The count of this clone is one. In the original processing: Using reference gene primer amplification, nucleated cell counts were estimated. Only in-frame clones appear in the TCRdb table, and some are missing; sequencing was by immunoSEQ multiplex PCR. V and J calls and clone size are as listed in that table; D and trimming were resolved from the DNA. The data show about 130,000 clones, 75% to 90% seen once. The ends lost 4 bases at V and 8 bases at J; junction bases unmatched: 0. This CDR3 region has 12 residues. Germline V gene data show CDR1 as KGHSH and CDR2 as LQKENI. The sequence came from a man aged 60 to 75 with COVID-19, enrolled during active disease. Sequenced: peripheral blood. The chain combines TRBV18 with TRBJ1-1; 11 bases match TRBD1. CDR3 in amino acids: CASSRTGGEAFF. CDR3 bases: TGTGCCAGCTCACGGACAGGGGGCGAAGCTTTCTTT.